This T cell receptor beta chain was recorded in a study of identical twins (dated by TCRdb to 2016 to 2017). For the study in its entirety: To test whether fetal clonotypes persist, this study deep-sequenced TCR alpha and beta repertoires from monozygotic twins, from unrelated adults of various ages, and from cord blood. To rule out contamination, the twin experiments were replicated at different times with different library preparation protocols. Study-wide conclusions, independent of this receptor: In monozygotic twins, out-of-frame TCR alpha sharing was systematically underestimated by recombination models, although the models agreed with sharing between unrelated individuals. Excess twin sharing in beta out-of-frame sequences was weaker because fewer shared sequences lowered the signal-to-noise ratio. Invariant T cells such as MAIT and iNKT could partly confound zero-insertion analyses, though diverse VJ usage argued against this for most clonotypes. Because the same donors could not be followed over many years, the conclusions relied on cross-sectional statistical analysis. Abundant cord blood beta clonotypes had fewer insertions, young adult naive repertoires showed a similar but weaker trend, and memory repertoires showed no such trend. Compared with coincidental sharing between unrelated individuals, out-of-frame TCR alpha sequences shared between twins showed an excess of sequences with low generation probability.

Only healthy Caucasian donors were included. Three unrelated non-twin adults were also sequenced: a male aged 18 to 30, a male aged 50 to 60 and a female aged 50 to 60. Miltenyi CD45RO+ enrichment and human naive T-cell isolation kits were used to isolate memory (CD45RO+) and naive T cells from PBMC. Library construction relied on 5' RACE. The data were produced on an Illumina HiSeq 2000. Template switching introduced a universal primer binding site; the final cDNA contained a unique molecular identifier, enabling accurate counting of TCR cDNA molecules. First-strand cDNA for TCR alpha and beta chains was synthesized from specific primers in the conserved constant-segment region. To control for contamination, each cDNA library was double barcoded with a SMART-Mk sample barcode plus Illumina barcodes. TruSeq adapter sequences along with Illumina sample barcodes were introduced in two successive PCR steps. TCR alpha and beta cDNA libraries were sequenced on the Illumina HiSeq platform with custom primers. Turning to the authors' computational methods: MiGEC processed the raw reads to extract unique molecular identifiers, while MiXCR was used to determine the CDR3 positions. Recombination models were inferred per individual with the repgenHMM and IGoR tools using an EM algorithm. Shared clonotype analysis was performed with the tcR package in R, normalizing sharing by the product of cloneset sizes. Out-of-frame nonproductive sequences were analyzed to study raw recombination free of thymic and clonal selection effects. The public reads were quality trimmed at Q25 with fastp and then assembled into clones with MiXCR by TCRdb, keeping productive beta chains. Each record represents a unique CDR3 protein, reported with the most common genes and DNA among its rows. The V and J calls and clone size come from TCRdb's table, not from the authors' own analysis. The sample table contains 420,000 or so distinct CDR3 sequences; only one count was recorded for under 20% of them. Roughly 12% of the sample goes to the ten largest clones.

Looking up the germline V gene (reference sequence) yields CDR1 GTSNPN and CDR2 SVGIG. CDR3 length: 12 amino acids, cysteine to phenylalanine. The retained sequence is limited to the CDR3, 36 bases, with the frame set at the first base. V gives up 0 bases and J gives up 7 bases, and the segment between their germline ends measures 10 bases. Details on this clonotype: The specificity of this receptor is unknown. Base-call qualities are not available, and no considerably larger clone is one nucleotide away.

The chain was built from TRBV30 and TRBJ2-7; TRBD1 is perhaps the D gene, given 5 matching bases. The sample consisted of naive T cells sorted from blood. The cell subset or site label corresponds to: cells isolated with a human naive T-cell isolation kit. The receptor was isolated from a middle-aged man in good health. The CDR3 sequence is CAWSVGVGEQYF. The DNA sequence follows: TGTGCCTGGAGTGTAGGGGTCGGGGAGCAGTACTTC.